A selection of T cell receptor beta chains follows, all from one sample in a study of T cell responses to AZD1222 COVID-19 vaccine. Libraries were prepared by immunoSEQ multiplex PCR; TCRdb keeps only in-frame clonotypes and omits some of them. Counted here are about 50,000 clones, about 90% occurring once; the ten biggest clones make up about 15%. The material sequenced was peripheral blood, taken on day 0 of AZD1222 vaccination. Receptor source: an adult in good health. Both conserved end residues are part of each CDR3. The D gene is left open where the match is weak. Expanded clones are given a class, and other clones once, few, many or no size at all.

d_gene: TRBD1
v_gene: TRBV30
j_gene: TRBJ1-1
abundance: once
CDR3aa: CAWSVLLDGTGRGTEAFF
CDR3nt: TGTGCCTGGAGTGTATTACTCGACGGGACAGGCCGTGGCACTGAAGCTTTCTTT

d_gene: TRBD1
v_gene: TRBV5-4
j_gene: TRBJ1-2
abundance: NA
CDR3aa: CASSSGQGLAIF
CDR3nt: TGTGCCAGCAGCTCCGGACAGGGCCTAGCCATCTTC

d_gene: TRBD1
v_gene: TRBV19
j_gene: TRBJ1-2
abundance: NA
CDR3aa: CASSVQGAYSGYTF
CDR3nt: TGTGCCAGTAGTGTACAGGGGGCGTATAGTGGCTACACCTTC

d_gene: TRBD2
v_gene: TRBV2
j_gene: TRBJ2-1
abundance: NA
CDR3aa: CASSEWERGEQFF
CDR3nt: TGTGCCAGCAGTGAGTGGGAGCGGGGTGAGCAGTTCTTC

d_gene: NA
v_gene: TRBV2
j_gene: TRBJ2-7
abundance: NA
CDR3aa: CASRAGGDRVEQYF
CDR3nt: TGTGCCAGCAGAGCCGGGGGAGATCGTGTCGAGCAGTACTTC

d_gene: NA
v_gene: TRBV4-1
j_gene: TRBJ2-7
abundance: NA
CDR3aa: CASSQDDRETYEQYF
CDR3nt: TGCGCCAGCAGCCAAGATGACAGAGAGACTTACGAGCAGTACTTC

d_gene: TRBD2
v_gene: TRBV7-2
j_gene: TRBJ2-1
abundance: NA
CDR3aa: CASSFSGLASYNEQFF
CDR3nt: TGTGCCAGCAGCTTCTCCGGACTAGCTTCTTACAATGAGCAGTTCTTC

d_gene: NA
v_gene: TRBV6-4
j_gene: TRBJ2-7
abundance: NA
CDR3aa: CASTLYVAADYEQYF
CDR3nt: TGTGCCAGCACCCTCTATGTGGCGGCCGACTACGAGCAGTACTTC

d_gene: NA
v_gene: TRBV9
j_gene: TRBJ1-2
abundance: NA
CDR3aa: CASSTTKGAGTYGYTF
CDR3nt: TGTGCCAGCAGCACTACCAAGGGTGCCGGAACCTATGGCTACACCTTC

d_gene: NA
v_gene: TRBV24-1
j_gene: TRBJ2-3
abundance: NA
CDR3aa: CATSDLQGTDTQYF
CDR3nt: TGTGCCACCAGTGATTTACAGGGTACAGATACGCAGTATTTT

d_gene: NA
v_gene: TRBV7-7
j_gene: TRBJ2-2
abundance: NA
CDR3aa: CASSRDSGGELFF
CDR3nt: TGTGCTAGCAGCCGAGATTCAGGCGGGGAGCTGTTTTTT

d_gene: NA
v_gene: TRBV29-1
j_gene: TRBJ2-7
abundance: few
CDR3aa: CSVPVGVRNEQYF
CDR3nt: TGCAGCGTCCCTGTTGGGGTTCGCAACGAGCAGTACTTC

d_gene: NA
v_gene: TRBV4-3
j_gene: TRBJ1-6
abundance: NA
CDR3aa: CASSQERNSPLHF
CDR3nt: TGCGCCAGCAGCCAAGAGCGTAATTCACCCCTCCACTTT

d_gene: NA
v_gene: TRBV7-9
j_gene: TRBJ1-1
abundance: NA
CDR3aa: CASSTRERDTEAFF
CDR3nt: TGTGCCAGCAGCACCAGGGAGCGGGACACTGAAGCTTTCTTT

d_gene: NA
v_gene: TRBV6-5
j_gene: TRBJ2-5
abundance: NA
CDR3aa: CASSQVPEGTQYF
CDR3nt: TGTGCCAGCAGTCAGGTTCCGGAAGGAACCCAGTACTTC

d_gene: TRBD1
v_gene: TRBV19
j_gene: TRBJ1-5
abundance: once
CDR3aa: CASTSGGRNQPQHF
CDR3nt: TGTGCCAGTACGTCAGGGGGCCGAAATCAGCCCCAGCATTTT

d_gene: TRBD1
v_gene: TRBV5-8
j_gene: TRBJ1-6
abundance: once
CDR3aa: CASSSRTGSAYNSPLHF
CDR3nt: TGTGCCAGCAGCTCACGGACAGGATCCGCATATAATTCACCCCTCCACTTT

d_gene: TRBD2
v_gene: TRBV19
j_gene: TRBJ2-1
abundance: NA
CDR3aa: CASSTSRLAVTSYNEQFF
CDR3nt: TGTGCCAGTAGTACTAGCCGACTAGCGGTAACCTCCTACAATGAGCAGTTCTTC

d_gene: TRBD2
v_gene: TRBV24-1
j_gene: TRBJ2-3
abundance: NA
CDR3aa: CATSAGGRGSTDTQYF
CDR3nt: TGTGCCACCAGTGCGGGGGGGCGGGGTAGCACAGATACGCAGTATTTT

d_gene: TRBD2
v_gene: TRBV24-1
j_gene: TRBJ2-1
abundance: NA
CDR3aa: CATSDTSGSLYNEQFF
CDR3nt: TGTGCCACCAGTGATACTAGCGGGAGTCTCTACAATGAGCAGTTCTTC

d_gene: NA
v_gene: TRBV6-4
j_gene: TRBJ1-5
abundance: NA
CDR3aa: CASSERWVHRENNQPQHF
CDR3nt: TGTGCCAGCAGTGAGAGGTGGGTACACCGAGAAAACAATCAGCCCCAGCATTTT

d_gene: NA
v_gene: TRBV25-1
j_gene: TRBJ2-7
abundance: NA
CDR3aa: CASMGNYEQYF
CDR3nt: TGTGCCAGCATGGGAAACTACGAGCAGTACTTC

d_gene: NA
v_gene: TRBV2
j_gene: TRBJ1-5
abundance: NA
CDR3aa: CASRAQGHSNQPQHF
CDR3nt: TGTGCCAGCAGGGCCCAGGGGCATAGCAATCAGCCCCAGCATTTT

d_gene: NA
v_gene: TRBV6-5
j_gene: TRBJ1-1
abundance: NA
CDR3aa: CASSFTGLGAFF
CDR3nt: TGTGCCAGCAGTTTCACAGGGTTGGGAGCTTTCTTT

d_gene: TRBD1
v_gene: TRBV6-5
j_gene: TRBJ1-3
abundance: NA
CDR3aa: CASGTGVRNTIYF
CDR3nt: TGTGCCAGCGGGACAGGGGTGCGAAACACCATATATTTT

d_gene: TRBD1
v_gene: TRBV2
j_gene: TRBJ1-2
abundance: once
CDR3aa: CASRGTGGDYGYTF
CDR3nt: TGTGCCAGCAGGGGGACAGGGGGGGACTATGGCTACACCTTC

d_gene: NA
v_gene: TRBV6-4
j_gene: TRBJ1-3
abundance: NA
CDR3aa: CASSDGDNPSGNTIYF
CDR3nt: TGTGCCAGCAGTGACGGAGACAACCCCTCTGGAAACACCATATATTTT

d_gene: NA
v_gene: TRBV21-1
j_gene: TRBJ1-5
abundance: few
CDR3aa: CASSNTRGGQPQHF
CDR3nt: TGTGCCAGCAGCAATACCCGGGGCGGTCAGCCCCAGCATTTT

d_gene: TRBD1
v_gene: TRBV15
j_gene: TRBJ2-5
abundance: NA
CDR3aa: CATSIDRGRETQYF
CDR3nt: TGTGCCACCAGCATCGACAGGGGGCGAGAGACCCAGTACTTC

d_gene: NA
v_gene: TRBV7-2
j_gene: TRBJ1-1
abundance: NA
CDR3aa: CASSLSRDTEAFF
CDR3nt: TGTGCCAGCAGCTTAAGCAGGGACACTGAAGCTTTCTTT

d_gene: NA
v_gene: TRBV28
j_gene: TRBJ1-6
abundance: NA
CDR3aa: CASVMGGVNSPLHF
CDR3nt: TGTGCCAGCGTCATGGGGGGGGTCAATTCACCCCTCCACTTT

d_gene: NA
v_gene: TRBV2
j_gene: TRBJ2-1
abundance: NA
CDR3aa: CASNPERSNEQFF
CDR3nt: TGTGCCAGCAACCCAGAACGAAGCAATGAGCAGTTCTTC

d_gene: NA
v_gene: TRBV5-4
j_gene: TRBJ2-5
abundance: NA
CDR3aa: CASSRGPSQETQYF
CDR3nt: TGTGCCAGCAGCCGCGGCCCCTCGCAAGAGACCCAGTACTTC

d_gene: TRBD2
v_gene: TRBV5-8
j_gene: TRBJ2-3
abundance: NA
CDR3aa: CASSLAGGFTDTQYF
CDR3nt: TGTGCCAGCAGCCTCGCGGGGGGGTTCACAGATACGCAGTATTTT

d_gene: TRBD1
v_gene: TRBV19
j_gene: TRBJ2-2
abundance: NA
CDR3aa: CASSIDRATGELFF
CDR3nt: TGTGCCAGTAGTATCGACAGGGCGACCGGGGAGCTGTTTTTT

d_gene: NA
v_gene: TRBV6-1
j_gene: TRBJ2-5
abundance: once
CDR3aa: CASSEAYRWNQETQYF
CDR3nt: TGTGCCAGCAGTGAAGCGTATCGTTGGAACCAAGAGACCCAGTACTTC

d_gene: NA
v_gene: TRBV27
j_gene: TRBJ2-7
abundance: few
CDR3aa: CASSSPGHLPTKQYF
CDR3nt: TGTGCCAGCAGTTCCCCAGGACATTTGCCTACGAAGCAGTACTTC

d_gene: TRBD1
v_gene: TRBV7-9
j_gene: TRBJ2-5
abundance: once
CDR3aa: CASSLAALRDSQRAETQYF
CDR3nt: TGTGCCAGCAGCTTAGCGGCCCTTCGGGACAGTCAAAGGGCGGAGACCCAGTACTTC

d_gene: TRBD1
v_gene: TRBV7-9
j_gene: TRBJ2-3
abundance: NA
CDR3aa: CASSPRDRVFTQYF
CDR3nt: TGTGCCAGCAGCCCACGGGACAGGGTTTTTACGCAGTATTTT

d_gene: TRBD2
v_gene: TRBV6-5
j_gene: TRBJ2-7
abundance: NA
CDR3aa: CASSYHPGLAGGEQYF
CDR3nt: TGTGCCAGCAGTTACCATCCGGGACTAGCGGGAGGGGAGCAGTACTTC

d_gene: NA
v_gene: TRBV3-1/TRBV3-2
j_gene: TRBJ2-2
abundance: NA
CDR3aa: CASSQSQMRTGELFF
CDR3nt: TGTGCCAGCAGCCAAAGCCAGATGCGCACCGGGGAGCTGTTTTTT

d_gene: NA
v_gene: TRBV18
j_gene: TRBJ2-1
abundance: NA
CDR3aa: CASSPGFERNEQFF
CDR3nt: TGTGCCAGCTCACCCGGGTTCGAGAGGAATGAGCAGTTCTTC

d_gene: NA
v_gene: TRBV19
j_gene: TRBJ1-1
abundance: NA
CDR3aa: CASSTEDSKAFF
CDR3nt: TGTGCCAGTAGTACCGAGGACAGCAAAGCTTTCTTT

d_gene: NA
v_gene: TRBV7-3
j_gene: TRBJ2-1
abundance: NA
CDR3aa: CASSFGNSNEQFF
CDR3nt: TGTGCCAGCAGCTTCGGGAATTCCAATGAGCAGTTCTTC